A selection of T cell receptor beta chains follows, all from one sample in a study of cytomegalovirus exposure and HLA in healthy donors. The protocol was immunoSEQ multiplex PCR, while the TCRdb copy is restricted to in-frame clones and leaves out a portion. This table has around 99,000 clones, roughly 73% appearing once. The sequencing sample was made of PBMCs. These receptor sequences come from a man between 50 and 59 years old in good health and CMV-seropositive. Both conserved end residues are part of each CDR3. The D gene is left open where the match is weak. The size entry is marked missing in some rows and otherwise reads once, few, many or a size class.

D	J	V	size	DNA	CDR3
TRBD2	TRBJ2-7	TRBV6-5	once	TGTGCCAGCAGGCGGGGGGGCTACGAGCAGTACTTC	CASRRGGYEQYF
NA	TRBJ1-6	TRBV10-1	NA	TGCGCCTCCCGGCGGAGGAACCCACCCCTCCACTTT	CASRRRNPPLHF
TRBD1	TRBJ2-2	TRBV28	NA	TGTGCCAGCAGTTCGAGGACAGGGGGGCCCGGGGAGCTGTTTTTT	CASSSRTGGPGELFF
NA	TRBJ1-2	TRBV5-1	NA	TGCGCCAGCAGCTTTGACACGGCGATAAGCTACACCTTC	CASSFDTAISYTF
TRBD2	TRBJ2-7	TRBV6-5	NA	TGTGCCAGCAGGACGGGGGGGCCGGCCTACGAGCAGTACTTC	CASRTGGPAYEQYF
TRBD1	TRBJ2-7	TRBV2	NA	TGTGCCAGCAGTGAATGGGACAGGGCCCACGAGCAGTACTTC	CASSEWDRAHEQYF
TRBD1	TRBJ1-2	TRBV2	NA	TGTGCCAGCAGTGAATTTTTAGGACAGGGGCCTCCTTTGACCTTC	CASSEFLGQGPPLTF
NA	TRBJ2-3	TRBV18	NA	TGTGCCAGCTCCCCCATGGTGGGGGCCGGCACAGATACGCAGTATTTT	CASSPMVGAGTDTQYF
NA	TRBJ2-1	TRBV6-1	NA	TGTGCCAGCAGTGATTTGGCGGGGATATACAATGAGCAGTTCTTC	CASSDLAGIYNEQFF
NA	TRBJ2-4	TRBV6-5	NA	TGTGCCAGCAGTTACTCTCGAGGGGCCAAAAACATTCAGTACTTC	CASSYSRGAKNIQYF
TRBD2	TRBJ2-3	TRBV27	NA	TGTGCCAGCAGTGTCGGGACTAGCGGGGGGGCCTTTGGAGATACGCAGTATTTT	CASSVGTSGGAFGDTQYF
TRBD1	TRBJ1-5	TRBV19	NA	TGTGCCAGTAGTATACAGGGGGGAGATCAGCCCCAGCATTTT	CASSIQGGDQPQHF
NA	TRBJ1-1	TRBV5-1	NA	TGCGCCAGCAGCTTGGTAGCAGATTTGAACACTGAAGCTTTCTTT	CASSLVADLNTEAFF
NA	TRBJ1-2	TRBV25-1	NA	TGTGCCAGCAGTGACCCGATGAACGGGGGTGGCTACACCTTC	CASSDPMNGGGYTF
TRBD2	TRBJ2-5	TRBV28	NA	TGTGCCAGCAGTTCTGCCCGGGCTAGCGGGGAAGTCCAAGAGACCCAGTACTTC	CASSSARASGEVQETQYF
NA	TRBJ2-7	TRBV5-6	NA	TGTGCCAGCAGCACCTGGACAGTAACATACGAGCAGTACTTC	CASSTWTVTYEQYF
NA	TRBJ2-7	TRBV5-1	NA	TGCGCCAGCAGCTTGGTTCCAGGGTTCGAGCAGTACTTC	CASSLVPGFEQYF
TRBD2	TRBJ2-1	TRBV28	few	TGTGCCAGCACCAATAGCGGGGAGACGCTCTTC	CASTNSGETLF
NA	TRBJ1-2	TRBV5-6	NA	TGTGCCAGCAGCTCTCCGGGGGAAGCGTGGGGCTACACCTTC	CASSSPGEAWGYTF
NA	TRBJ1-6	TRBV9	few	TGTGCCAGCAGCCCGAGCTTTAATTCACCCCTCCACTTT	CASSPSFNSPLHF
NA	TRBJ1-1	TRBV5-5	few	TGTGCCAGCAGGGGTGACCCAATCGCGAGGGCTTTCTTT	CASRGDPIARAFF
TRBD1	TRBJ2-1	TRBV7-9	NA	TGTGCCAGCAGCATCCGGGGACAGCCCTTCAATGAGCAGTTCTTC	CASSIRGQPFNEQFF
NA	TRBJ1-6	TRBV2	NA	TGTGCCAGCAGTGAAGGCAGGCCTTATAATTCACCCCTCCACTTT	CASSEGRPYNSPLHF
TRBD1	TRBJ2-1	TRBV9	once	TGTGCCAGCAGCGCGAAGGGACAGCCTCATGATGAGCAGTTCTTC	CASSAKGQPHDEQFF
NA	TRBJ2-5	TRBV27	NA	TGTGCCAGCAGTCTAACTAGCCCAGAGGCCCAAGAGACCCAGTACTTC	CASSLTSPEAQETQYF
NA	TRBJ1-6	TRBV30	NA	TGTGCCTGGAGTGTCTGGGGGGTACCCCTCCACTTT	CAWSVWGVPLHF
NA	TRBJ1-4	TRBV2	NA	TGTGCCAGCAGTGAAGCGCTTCTTCGGGGTAGGAGTGAAAAACTGTTTTTT	CASSEALLRGRSEKLFF
NA	TRBJ2-5	TRBV7-6	NA	TGTGCCAGCAGCTCCGGGTCGTCTCAAGAGACCCAGTACTTC	CASSSGSSQETQYF
TRBD1	TRBJ1-2	TRBV7-2	NA	TGTGCCAGCAGCTATGGGACAGGGGGCTACTATGGCTACACCTTC	CASSYGTGGYYGYTF
TRBD1	TRBJ1-1	TRBV7-8	NA	TGTGCCAGCAGCTGGGGACAGGGTCGCACTGAAGCTTTCTTT	CASSWGQGRTEAFF
NA	TRBJ2-3	TRBV5-1	NA	TGCGCCAGCAGCTTGGCAAACGACAAAACAGATACGCAGTATTTT	CASSLANDKTDTQYF
TRBD1	TRBJ1-1	TRBV11-2	NA	TGTGCCAGCAGCCCCATGGACGGACAGGTGAACACTGAAGCTTTCTTT	CASSPMDGQVNTEAFF
TRBD2	TRBJ2-3	TRBV7-8	NA	TGTGCCAGCAGCTTAGTTGGGAGCGGGGGATACACAGATACGCAGTATTTT	CASSLVGSGGYTDTQYF
TRBD1	TRBJ2-5	TRBV7-9	NA	TGTGCCAGCAGCTCAACAGGGGAAGAGACCCAGTACTTC	CASSSTGEETQYF
TRBD1	TRBJ1-2	TRBV7-9	NA	TGTGCCAGCGAGACAGGGGGCGCGGGCTACACCTTC	CASETGGAGYTF
NA	TRBJ2-1	TRBV7-2	NA	TGTGCCAGCAGCGTAGCCCCGGTTGGCAATGAGCAGTTCTTC	CASSVAPVGNEQFF
TRBD2	TRBJ2-3	TRBV2	NA	TGTGCCAGTAGACAGTCTAGCGGGGCCGCAGATACGCAGTATTTT	CASRQSSGAADTQYF
TRBD1	TRBJ1-5	TRBV27	NA	TGTGCCAGCAGCTCGGGACAGCTGATCAATCAGCCCCAGCATTTT	CASSSGQLINQPQHF
NA	TRBJ1-1	TRBV6-4	NA	TGTGCCAGCAGGAAGGGGGGGACCCGGAACACTGAAGCTTTCTTT	CASRKGGTRNTEAFF
NA	TRBJ1-1	TRBV12-5	NA	TGTGCTAGTGGTTCCGTCCGAGGGGGGGGGAACACTGAAGCTTTCTTT	CASGSVRGGGNTEAFF
TRBD2	TRBJ2-3	TRBV15	NA	TGTGCCACCGGACTAGCGGGGTCAGATACGCAGTATTTT	CATGLAGSDTQYF
TRBD1	TRBJ2-7	TRBV5-1	few	TGCGCCAGCAGCTTGGTAGGGACAGTTTACGAGCAGTACTTC	CASSLVGTVYEQYF
NA	TRBJ1-4	TRBV28	few	TGTGCCAGTGCGGTTGCTATGCAATCAACTAATGAAAAACTGTTTTTT	CASAVAMQSTNEKLFF
TRBD1	TRBJ2-7	TRBV10-3	few	TGTGCCATCAAAGGGACAGACTCCTACGAGCAGTACTTC	CAIKGTDSYEQYF
TRBD1	TRBJ2-3	TRBV18	NA	TGTGCCAGCCTACAGGGGGTAGCAGATACGCAGTATTTT	CASLQGVADTQYF
NA	TRBJ2-2	TRBV7-2	NA	TGTGCCAGCAGCTTGGGCCCCGGGGAGCTGTTTTTT	CASSLGPGELFF
NA	TRBJ1-6	TRBV6-5	few	TGTGCCAGCAGTTACCTCAGTTCTGCGGATTCACCCCTCCACTTT	CASSYLSSADSPLHF
NA	TRBJ1-3	TRBV27	NA	TGTGCCAGCAGTAAAACAGGGTACGGAAACACCATATATTTT	CASSKTGYGNTIYF
TRBD1	TRBJ2-2	TRBV6-5	NA	TGTGCCAGCAGATTCCCGACAGGGACCACCGGGGAGCTGTTTTTT	CASRFPTGTTGELFF
TRBD2	TRBJ2-7	TRBV5-1	NA	TGCGCCAGCAGAGCTAGCGGGGGCTACGAGCAGTACTTC	CASRASGGYEQYF
TRBD1	TRBJ1-6	TRBV7-3	NA	TGTGCCAGCAGCCCAACAGGGGCGGATAATTCACCCCTCCACTTT	CASSPTGADNSPLHF